This T cell receptor beta chain was recorded in a study of blood T cells in healthy people across ages. V shed 0 bases and J shed 11 bases, with 5 bases lying between them. CDR1 is LGHNT, CDR2 FRNRAP, per germline. The CDR3 runs 11 residues. Every donor contributed roughly 10 milliliters of peripheral blood by blood draw. Primers used in a second PCR of about 7 to 12 cycles were a sample-barcoded 5' primer and a J-beta primer mix. TCRdb called the 5' RACE reads again in MiXCR, with one record for every CDR3 protein. The sample yields about 730,000 distinct CDR3 sequences, around 46% seen once. The sample was blood. The rearrangement joins TRBV12-5 to TRBJ2-1; D gene uncertain. The sequence was obtained from an older woman in good health. CDR3 bases: TGTGCTAGTGGTTTGGTAGTAAAGCAGTTCTTC. As protein: CASGLVVKQFF.